These 24 T cell receptor beta chains came from one sample sequenced in a study of blood T cell repertoires in COVID-19. Here immunoSEQ multiplex PCR was the method, and the copy in TCRdb shows in-frame clones only, minus some. The data hold under 200,000 clones, with roughly 86% observed a single time. The sequenced sample consisted of peripheral blood. The receptor source for this set is a man in his forties or fifties with active or convalescent COVID-19.

The chain carries TRBV29-1 and TRBJ1-1; D is uncertain. Germline CDR1 reads SQVTM; CDR2 reads ANQGSEA. The germline V and J ends were trimmed by 5 bases and 2 bases, with 12 bases remaining between them. The CDR3 has 13 amino acids. CDR3 coding DNA: TGCAGCGTTTATGGAGGGTCCAACACTGAAGCTTTCTTT. This sequence encodes CSVYGGSNTEAFF.

This chain connects TRBV18 to TRBJ1-6; possibly TRBD1 for D (5 bases). Per the germline V gene, CDR1 is KGHSH and CDR2 is LQKENI. V dropped 6 bases and J dropped 7 bases, with 10 bases sitting between them. This CDR3 has 13 amino acids. The CDR3 region is CASSEQENSPLHF. The CDR3 coding sequence is TGTGCCAGCTCGGAACAGGAAAATTCACCCCTCCACTTT.

This chain connects TRBV30 to TRBJ1-4; unclear D gene. CDR1 is GTSNPN and CDR2 is SVGIG in the germline V gene (reference sequence). This CDR3 has 13 amino acids. The germline V and J ends were trimmed by 3 bases and 4 bases, with 9 bases remaining between them. The CDR3 DNA follows: TGTGCCTGGAGGGCATCTCGTAATGAAAAACTGTTTTTT. Encoded protein: CAWRASRNEKLFF.

V gene TRBV28 combines with J gene TRBJ1-5; TRBD1 matches at 12 bases. The CDR3 covers 18 residues. In germline, CDR1 is MDHEN, CDR2 SYDVKM. V trimming: 5 bases; J trimming: 3 bases; junction bases outside the gene matches: 11. Here the CDR3 DNA reads TGTGCCAGCAGTGCACCCGGGACAGGGGGCTGGAACAATCAGCCCCAGCATTTT. As protein: CASSAPGTGGWNNQPQHF.

The chain couples TRBV4-1 to TRBJ1-4; 9 bases map to TRBD1. The CDR3 length is 15 residues. Trimming removed 6 bases from V and 7 bases from J; junction bases left unmatched: 9. Per the germline V gene, CDR1 is MGHRA and CDR2 is YSYEKL. The CDR3 region is CASSLAGTGLEKLFF. CDR3 bases: TGCGCCAGCAGTCTCGCGGGGACAGGGCTTGAAAAACTGTTTTTT.

The V and J genes are TRBV5-1 and TRBJ1-6; TRBD1 matches 7 bases. The germline CDR1 and CDR2 sequences are SGHRS and YFSETQ. V was pared by 4 bases and J by 7 bases, with 8 bases of the junction left unmatched. The CDR3 consists of 15 residues. CDR3 sequence reads: CASSPGQVLNSPLHF. The CDR3 nucleotides read TGCGCCAGCAGCCCCGGACAGGTTCTAAATTCACCCCTCCACTTT.

The chain combines TRBV4-1 with TRBJ2-7; possible D gene TRBD1, 5 bases. The CDR3 spans 18 residues. Trimming left V 2 bases short and J 0 bases short, with 20 bases between. Looked up from germline, CDR1 is MGHRA and CDR2 is YSYEKL. Here the CDR3 DNA reads TGCGCCAGCAGCCAATTGTTCCCCGGCAGGGCTGACTCCTACGAGCAGTACTTC. It specifies CASSQLFPGRADSYEQYF.

The chain carries TRBV29-1 and TRBJ2-5; 7 bases fit TRBD1. The V and J ends lost 8 bases and 2 bases, in that order; junction bases with no gene match: 14. Germline V gene sequence: CDR1 SQVTM, CDR2 ANQGSEA. The CDR3 runs to 15 residues. CDR3 region: CSFSYSGTAQETQYF. In DNA, the CDR3 is TGCAGCTTCTCGTACTCCGGGACAGCACAAGAGACCCAGTACTTC.

The genes are TRBV2 and TRBJ2-7; weak D call: TRBD2 (6 bases). The V end lost 2 bases, the J end lost 4 bases, and 9 bases lay between the germline ends. The germline V gene encodes CDR1 SNHLY and CDR2 FYNNEI. The CDR3 runs 13 residues. CDR3 loop: CASSELEGYEQYF. The CDR3 DNA reads as TGTGCCAGCAGTGAATTGGAGGGATACGAGCAGTACTTC. The variable domain in full, with the rest retrieved from reference TRBV2 and TRBJ2-7, is EPEVTQTPSHQVTQMGQEVILRCVPISNHLYFYWYRQILGQKVEFLVSFYNNEISEKSEIFDDQFSVERPDGSNFTLKIRSTKLEDSAMYFCASSELEGYEQYFGPGTRLTVT.

This chain joins TRBV19 and TRBJ2-7, with 8 bases matching TRBD1. CDR3 size: 15 residues. V dropped 7 bases and J dropped 5; count of bases not matched to a gene: 13. CDR1 and CDR2 (germline): LNHDA, SQIVND (reference sequence). The CDR3 reads CASTKVGQGVHEQYF. The CDR3 region has the DNA TGTGCCAGTACCAAGGTAGGACAGGGTGTCCACGAGCAGTACTTC.

This chain connects TRBV19 to TRBJ1-6; tentatively, D is TRBD1 (6 bases). Per germline, CDR1 LNHDA and CDR2 SQIVND (reference sequence). Trimming left V 8 bases short and J 8 bases short, with 16 bases between. This CDR3 is 14 amino acids long. CDR3 protein: CASWRRTADSPLHF. CDR3 coding DNA: TGTGCCAGTTGGCGTCGGACAGCGGATTCACCCCTCCACTTT.

V and J are TRBV5-4 and TRBJ1-2; TRBD1 aligns across 7 bases. The CDR3 runs 14 residues. The V gene's germline CDR1 is SGHNT and CDR2 YYREEE (reference sequence). Losses at the gene ends were 0 bases for V and 4 bases for J; bases not matched to a gene: 3. CDR3 DNA: TGTGCCAGCAGCTTGGCGGGACAGACCTATGGCTACACCTTC. Translated: CASSLAGQTYGYTF.

The chain's CDR3 is CASSFPTGDTEAFF. The CDR3 DNA follows: TGTGCCAGCAGCTTCCCGACAGGGGACACTGAAGCTTTCTTT. V gene TRBV5-6 combines with J gene TRBJ1-1; TRBD1 agrees at 8 bases. Trimming removed 2 bases from V and 3 bases from J; junction bases left unmatched: 3. The CDR3 contains 14 residues. Germline lookup yields CDR1 SGHDT and CDR2 YYEEEE.

J is TRBJ2-2 and V is TRBV3-1 (or the pseudogene TRBV3-2); tentative D call: TRBD2 (5 bases). The germline gives CDR1 LGHDT, CDR2 YNNKEL (reference sequence). V was shortened by 6 bases and J by 7 bases, with 9 bases between the two germline ends. The CDR3 spans 12 residues. DNA for the CDR3: TGTGCCAGCAGGGAAGAGGGCGGGGAGCTGTTTTTT. Translation: CASREEGGELFF.

The chain uses TRBV14 and TRBJ2-5; D is possibly TRBD1 (5 bases). CDR3 length equals 14 residues. Per the germline V gene, CDR1 is SGHDN and CDR2 is FVKESK. The germline V and J ends were trimmed by 1 base and 1 base, with 7 bases remaining between them. CDR3 in DNA: TGTGCCAGCAGCCAAGGGACAACCCAAGAGACCCAGTACTTC. Protein: CASSQGTTQETQYF.

This chain uses TRBV28 with TRBJ2-7; D possibly corresponds to TRBD1 (6 bases). This CDR3 is 14 amino acids long. V was cut by 5 bases and J by 7 bases, with 18 bases left in between. From germline, CDR1 is MDHEN and CDR2 SYDVKM. CDR3 in amino acids: CASSPHRALWEQYF. The CDR3 DNA is TGTGCCAGCAGTCCCCACAGGGCGTTGTGGGAGCAGTACTTC.

This clone appeared a few times. The gene calls are TRBV11-2 and TRBJ1-6; D unresolved. V was cut by 1 base and J by 0 bases, with 4 bases left in between. The germline V gene has CDR1 SGHAT and CDR2 FQNNGV. CDR3 length: 15 amino acids. CDR3 residues: CASSLGSSYNSPLHF. For the CDR3, the DNA is TGTGCCAGCAGCTTAGGGAGCTCCTATAATTCACCCCTCCACTTT.

The chain is built from TRBV15 and TRBJ1-4; D possibly corresponds to TRBD1 (6 bases). The germline CDR1 and CDR2 sequences are LNHNV and YYDKDF (reference sequence). The CDR3 length is 15 residues. Trimming shortened V by 3 bases and J by 4 bases, and 12 bases separated the two germline ends. The DNA of the CDR3 is TGTGCCACCAGCAGCGGGACATTGGTTAATGAAAAACTGTTTTTT. Its translation is CATSSGTLVNEKLFF.

The chain is built from TRBV19 and TRBJ2-3; 9 bases map to TRBD1. CDR3 size: 15 residues. Germline values: CDR1 LNHDA, CDR2 SQIVND (reference sequence). V dropped 4 bases and J dropped 5; count of bases not matched to a gene: 7. Here the CDR3 reads CASSTRADRGDTQYF. The CDR3 DNA sequence: TGTGCCAGTAGTACTCGGGCGGACAGGGGAGATACGCAGTATTTT.

V is TRBV6-6 and J is TRBJ2-3; D uncertain. V dropped 2 bases and J dropped 0 bases, with 3 bases sitting between them. CDR3 length: 13 residues. CDR1 is MNHNY, CDR2 SVGAGI, per germline (reference sequence). Here the CDR3 reads CASSYESTDTQYF. The CDR3 coding sequence is TGTGCCAGCAGTTACGAGAGCACAGATACGCAGTATTTT.

The rearrangement joins TRBV3-1 (or the pseudogene TRBV3-2) to TRBJ2-7, with 11 positions matching TRBD1. The V gene end was trimmed by 3 bases and the J gene end by 6 bases; junction bases not matched to a gene: 16. CDR3 length: 18 amino acids. The germline V gene encodes CDR1 LGHDT and CDR2 YNNKEL (reference sequence). In nucleotides, the CDR3 is TGTGCCAGCAGCCAGAGGACAGGGGGCGCGAAAGATAAGAGCGAGCAGTACTTC. Its translation: CASSQRTGGAKDKSEQYF.

The rearrangement uses TRBV7-9 and TRBJ1-6; a possible D gene is TRBD1 (6 bases). The CDR3 loop spans 15 amino acids. The germline V gene encodes CDR1 SEHNR and CDR2 FQNEAQ (reference sequence). Trimming left V 6 bases short and J 5 bases short, with 14 bases between. The CDR3 DNA reads as TGTGCCAGCAGTAAATCTACAGGGAATAATTCACCCCTCCACTTT. Its protein is CASSKSTGNNSPLHF.

The gene calls are TRBV30 and TRBJ1-5; 7 bases match TRBD1. There are 14 residues in the CDR3. The trim removed 3 bases at V and 0 bases at J, leaving 2 bases unmatched. Germline V gives CDR1 GTSNPN, CDR2 SVGIG (reference sequence). CDR3 residues: CAWSRGNSNQPQHF. In DNA form, the CDR3 reads TGTGCCTGGAGCAGGGGGAATAGCAATCAGCCCCAGCATTTT.

J is TRBJ1-2 and V is TRBV7-9; D remains ambiguous. V was pared by 4 bases and J by 4 bases, with 10 bases between. Germline values: CDR1 SEHNR, CDR2 FQNEAQ (reference sequence). The CDR3 has 13 amino acids. CDR3 sequence reads: CASSWGGSYGYTF. The DNA of the CDR3 is TGTGCCAGCAGCTGGGGAGGTAGCTATGGCTACACCTTC.